This TCR beta chain was retrieved from a study of graft-versus-host responses after intestinal transplantation. Comment on this clone: The target antigen is unknown.

The method was immunoSEQ multiplex PCR; TCRdb's version includes in-frame clones alone and lacks a portion of them. The table shows about 82,000 clones, with 91% occurring only once. This receptor was obtained from a human donor who was the organ donor for an intestinal transplant. Source: unstimulated CD4+ T cells sorted from spleen or lymph node cells, taken before transplant.

CDR3 coding DNA: TGTGCCAGTAGTATACTACTTCGCGATGTCAATGAGCAGTTCTTC. Protein sequence: CASSILLRDVNEQFF. This rearrangement joins TRBV19 to TRBJ2-1; D call uncertain. CDR1 LNHDA and CDR2 SQIVND come from the germline V gene (reference sequence). Between the trimmed V and J ends, which lost 2 bases and 6 bases, there was a span of 14 bases. There are 15 residues in the CDR3.